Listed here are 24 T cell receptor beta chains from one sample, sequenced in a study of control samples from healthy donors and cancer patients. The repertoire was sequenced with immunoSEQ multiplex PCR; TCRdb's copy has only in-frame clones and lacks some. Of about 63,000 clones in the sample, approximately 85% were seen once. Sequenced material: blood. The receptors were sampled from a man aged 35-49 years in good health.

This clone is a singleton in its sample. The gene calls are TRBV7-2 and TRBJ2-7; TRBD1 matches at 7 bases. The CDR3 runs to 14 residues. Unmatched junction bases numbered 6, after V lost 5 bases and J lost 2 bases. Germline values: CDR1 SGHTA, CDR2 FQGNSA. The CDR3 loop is CASSVGTVTYEQYF. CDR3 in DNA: TGTGCCAGCAGCGTCGGGACAGTTACCTACGAGCAGTACTTC.

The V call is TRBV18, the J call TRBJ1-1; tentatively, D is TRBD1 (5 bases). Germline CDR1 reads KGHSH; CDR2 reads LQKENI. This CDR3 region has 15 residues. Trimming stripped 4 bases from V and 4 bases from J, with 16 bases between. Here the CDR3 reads CASSLDRLRGTEAFF. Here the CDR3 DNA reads TGTGCCAGCTCACTTGACAGATTGAGGGGCACTGAAGCTTTCTTT.

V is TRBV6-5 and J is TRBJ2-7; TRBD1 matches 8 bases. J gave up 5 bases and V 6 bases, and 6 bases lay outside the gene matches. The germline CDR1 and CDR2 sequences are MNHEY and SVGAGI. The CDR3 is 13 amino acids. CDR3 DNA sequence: TGTGCCAGCAGAACCCAGGACAGGGACGAGCAGTACTTC. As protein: CASRTQDRDEQYF.

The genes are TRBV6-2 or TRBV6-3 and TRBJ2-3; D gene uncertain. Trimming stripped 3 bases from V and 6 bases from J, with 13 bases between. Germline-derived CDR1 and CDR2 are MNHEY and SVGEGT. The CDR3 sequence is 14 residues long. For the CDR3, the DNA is TGTGCCAGCAGTTATAAGGGCGAGGTGGATACGCAGTATTTT. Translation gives CASSYKGEVDTQYF.

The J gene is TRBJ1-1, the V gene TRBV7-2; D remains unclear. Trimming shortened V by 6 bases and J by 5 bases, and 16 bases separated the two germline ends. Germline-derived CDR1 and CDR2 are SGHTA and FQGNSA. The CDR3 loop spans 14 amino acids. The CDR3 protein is CASSRQVGATEAFF. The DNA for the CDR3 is TGTGCCAGCAGTCGGCAGGTGGGTGCGACTGAAGCTTTCTTT.

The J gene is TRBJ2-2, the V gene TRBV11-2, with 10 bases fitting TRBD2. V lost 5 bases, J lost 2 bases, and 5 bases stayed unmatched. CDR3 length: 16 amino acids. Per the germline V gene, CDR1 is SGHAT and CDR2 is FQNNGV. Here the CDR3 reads CASSPPSGRNTGELFF. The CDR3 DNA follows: TGTGCCAGCAGCCCCCCTAGCGGGAGAAACACCGGGGAGCTGTTTTTT.

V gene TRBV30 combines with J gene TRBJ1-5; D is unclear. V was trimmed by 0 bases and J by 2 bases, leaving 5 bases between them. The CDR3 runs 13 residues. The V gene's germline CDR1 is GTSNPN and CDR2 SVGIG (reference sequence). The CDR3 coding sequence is TGTGCCTGGAGTGTACTTGGCAATCAGCCCCAGCATTTT. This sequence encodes CAWSVLGNQPQHF.

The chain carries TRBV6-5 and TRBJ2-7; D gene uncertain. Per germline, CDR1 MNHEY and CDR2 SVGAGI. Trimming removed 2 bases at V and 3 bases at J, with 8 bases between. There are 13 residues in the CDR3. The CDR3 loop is CASSYNRNYEQYF. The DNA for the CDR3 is TGTGCCAGCAGTTACAACAGAAACTACGAGCAGTACTTC.

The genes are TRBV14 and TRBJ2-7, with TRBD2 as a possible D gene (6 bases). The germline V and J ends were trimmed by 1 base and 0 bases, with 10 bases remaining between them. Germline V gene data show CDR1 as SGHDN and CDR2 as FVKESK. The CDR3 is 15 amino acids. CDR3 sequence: CASSQVGSPSYEQYF. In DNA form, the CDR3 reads TGTGCCAGCAGCCAAGTCGGGAGTCCCTCCTACGAGCAGTACTTC. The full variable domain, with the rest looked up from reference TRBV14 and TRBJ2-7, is EAGVTQFPSHSVIEKGQTVTLRCDPISGHDNLYWYRRVMGKEIKFLLHFVKESKQDESGMPNNRFLAERTGGTYSTLKVQPAELEDSGVYFCASSQVGSPSYEQYFGPGTRLTVT.

CDR3 DNA sequence: TGTGCCTGGACCCCGGGACAGGGGCGCGAGCAGTACTTC. Amino acid sequence: CAWTPGQGREQYF. V is TRBV30 and J is TRBJ2-7; 10 bases map to TRBD1. Trimming at V came to 4 bases and at J to 6 bases, leaving 6 bases not matched to a gene. CDR1 is GTSNPN, CDR2 SVGIG, per germline (reference sequence). The CDR3 extends over 13 amino acids.

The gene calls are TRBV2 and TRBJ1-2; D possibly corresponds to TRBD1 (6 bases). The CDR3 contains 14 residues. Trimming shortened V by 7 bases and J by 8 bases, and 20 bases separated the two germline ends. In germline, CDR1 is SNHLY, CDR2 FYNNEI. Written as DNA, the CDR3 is TGTGCCAGCACCCGAAACAGGGAATTGGGCGGCTACACCTTC. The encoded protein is CASTRNRELGGYTF. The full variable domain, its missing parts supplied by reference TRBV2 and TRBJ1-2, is EPEVTQTPSHQVTQMGQEVILRCVPISNHLYFYWYRQILGQKVEFLVSFYNNEISEKSEIFDDQFSVERPDGSNFTLKIRSTKLEDSAMYFCASTRNRELGGYTFGSGTRLTVV.

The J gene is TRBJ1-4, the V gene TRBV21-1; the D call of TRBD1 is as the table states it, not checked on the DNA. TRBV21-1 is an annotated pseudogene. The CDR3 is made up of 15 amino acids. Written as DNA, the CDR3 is TGTGCCAGCAGCAAAAATGAGACAGTTAATGAAAAACTGTTTTTT. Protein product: CASSKNETVNEKLFF.

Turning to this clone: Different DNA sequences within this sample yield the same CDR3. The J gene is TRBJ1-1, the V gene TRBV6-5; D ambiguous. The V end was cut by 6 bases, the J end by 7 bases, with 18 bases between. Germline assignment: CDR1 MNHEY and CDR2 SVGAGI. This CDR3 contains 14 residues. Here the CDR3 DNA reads TGTGCCAGCAGCGTACAGTCGAACCCGTATGAAGCTTTCTTT. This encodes CASSVQSNPYEAFF.

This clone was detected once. The chain's CDR3 is CASSPDPNYGYTF. For the CDR3, the DNA is TGTGCCAGCAGCCCGGATCCGAACTATGGCTACACCTTC. The chain has TRBV14 and TRBJ1-2; D gene unclear. Germline CDR1 is SGHDN and CDR2 is FVKESK. The ends were cut back, 4 bases at V and 2 bases at J, with 8 bases in the middle. The length of the CDR3 is 13 residues.

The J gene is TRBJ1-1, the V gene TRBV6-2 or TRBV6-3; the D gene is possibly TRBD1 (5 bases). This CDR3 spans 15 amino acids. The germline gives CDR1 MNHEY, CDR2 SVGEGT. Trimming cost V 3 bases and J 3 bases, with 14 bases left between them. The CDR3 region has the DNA TGTGCCAGCAGTTATGATAGGGGATGGGACACTGAAGCTTTCTTT. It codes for CASSYDRGWDTEAFF.

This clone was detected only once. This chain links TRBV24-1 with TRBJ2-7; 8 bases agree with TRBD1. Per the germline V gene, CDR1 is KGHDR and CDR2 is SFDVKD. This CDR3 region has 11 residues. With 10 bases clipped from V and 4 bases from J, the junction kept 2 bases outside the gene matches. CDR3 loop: CATDRDYEQYF. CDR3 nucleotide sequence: TGTGCCACGGACAGGGATTACGAGCAGTACTTC.

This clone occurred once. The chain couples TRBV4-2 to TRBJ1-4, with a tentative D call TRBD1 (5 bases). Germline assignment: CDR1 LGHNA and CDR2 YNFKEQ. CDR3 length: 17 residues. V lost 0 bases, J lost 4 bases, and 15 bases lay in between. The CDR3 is CASSQEGGRNFNEKLFF. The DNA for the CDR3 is TGTGCCAGCAGCCAAGAGGGGGGACGGAATTTTAATGAAAAACTGTTTTTT.

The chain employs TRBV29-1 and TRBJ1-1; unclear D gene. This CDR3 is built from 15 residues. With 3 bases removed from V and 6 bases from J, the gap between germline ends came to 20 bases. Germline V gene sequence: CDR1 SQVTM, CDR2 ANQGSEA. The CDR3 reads CSVDSGQSTDPEAFF. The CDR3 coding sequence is TGCAGCGTTGATAGTGGCCAATCAACGGACCCTGAAGCTTTCTTT.

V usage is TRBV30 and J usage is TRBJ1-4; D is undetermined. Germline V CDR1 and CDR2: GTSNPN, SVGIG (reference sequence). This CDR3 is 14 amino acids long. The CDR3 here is CAQELEEQGEKLFF. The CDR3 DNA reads TGTGCTCAGGAACTTGAAGAACAAGGAGAAAAACTGTTTTTT.

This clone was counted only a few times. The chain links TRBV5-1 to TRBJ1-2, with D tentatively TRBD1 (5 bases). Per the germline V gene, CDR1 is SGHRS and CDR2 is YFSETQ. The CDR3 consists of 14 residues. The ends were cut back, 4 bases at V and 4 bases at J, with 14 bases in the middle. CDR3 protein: CASSQWGSGYGYTF. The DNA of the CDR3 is TGCGCCAGCAGCCAGTGGGGCAGTGGCTATGGCTACACCTTC.

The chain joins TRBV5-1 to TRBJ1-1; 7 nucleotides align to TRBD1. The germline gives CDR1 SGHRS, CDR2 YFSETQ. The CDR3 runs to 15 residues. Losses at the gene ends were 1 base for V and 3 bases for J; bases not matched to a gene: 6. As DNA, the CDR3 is TGCGCCAGCAGCTTGAGACAGGGCAAAGACACTGAAGCTTTCTTT. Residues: CASSLRQGKDTEAFF. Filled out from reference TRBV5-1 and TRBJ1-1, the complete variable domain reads KAGVTQTPRYLIKTRGQQVTLSCSPISGHRSVSWYQQTPGQGLQFLFEYFSETQRNKGNFPGRFSGRQFSNSRSEMNVSTLELGDSALYLCASSLRQGKDTEAFFGQGTRLTVV.

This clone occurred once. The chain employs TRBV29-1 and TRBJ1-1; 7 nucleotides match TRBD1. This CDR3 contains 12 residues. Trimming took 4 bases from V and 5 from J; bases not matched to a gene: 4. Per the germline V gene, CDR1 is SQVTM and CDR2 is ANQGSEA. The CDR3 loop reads CSVVRGLTEAFF. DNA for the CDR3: TGCAGCGTTGTGAGGGGGCTGACTGAAGCTTTCTTT. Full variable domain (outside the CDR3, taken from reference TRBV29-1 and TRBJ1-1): SAVISQKPSRDICQRGTSLTIQCQVDSQVTMMFWYRQQPGQSLTLIATANQGSEATYESGFVIDKFPISRPNLTFSTLTVSNMSPEDSSIYLCSVVRGLTEAFFGQGTRLTVV.

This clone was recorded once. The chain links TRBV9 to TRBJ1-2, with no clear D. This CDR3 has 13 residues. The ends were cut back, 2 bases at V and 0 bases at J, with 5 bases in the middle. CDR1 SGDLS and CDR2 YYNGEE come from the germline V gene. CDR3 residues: CASSVVTNYGYTF. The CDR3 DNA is TGTGCCAGCAGCGTGGTCACTAACTATGGCTACACCTTC.

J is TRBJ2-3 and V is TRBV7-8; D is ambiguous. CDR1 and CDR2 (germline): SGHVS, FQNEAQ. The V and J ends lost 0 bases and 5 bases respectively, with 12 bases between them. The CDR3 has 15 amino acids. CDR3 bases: TGTGCCAGCAGCTTAGCAGGCCGCCCAGGAGATACGCAGTATTTT. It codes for CASSLAGRPGDTQYF.